This passage covers 26 T cell receptor beta chains from one sample sequenced in a study of siplizumab effects on memory and regulatory T cells (dated by TCRdb to the late 2010s). Library method: the immunoSEQ multiplex PCR assay. TCRdb retrieved this table from immuneACCESS and kept in-frame rearrangements only. Not all clones are present; in checked studies, unresolved V genes account for under half, and no reason is known for the remainder. Across this sample there are around 110,000 clones, with 94% seen only once. The top ten clones comprise roughly 1.5% of the sample. The sequenced sample was non-Treg CD4+ T cells sorted from blood. Interpreted using the paper, the cell subset or site label stands for: FACS-sorted unstimulated CD4+ non-regulatory T cells. These TCRs come from a human donor in good health.

The chain has TRBV2 and TRBJ1-6, with 8 bases matching TRBD1. Trimming cost V 8 bases and J 5 bases; bases outside gene matches: 8. The CDR3 totals 15 residues. In germline, CDR1 is SNHLY, CDR2 FYNNEI. This chain's CDR3 is CASGNRGKNNSPLHF. The CDR3 nucleotides are TGTGCCAGCGGGAACAGGGGGAAGAATAATTCACCCCTCCACTTT.

This chain uses TRBV25-1 with TRBJ2-7; TRBD2 agrees at 10 bases. Germline V gene sequence: CDR1 MGHDK, CDR2 SYGVNS. This CDR3 has 14 amino acids. Trimming cost V 6 bases and J 2 bases; bases outside gene matches: 4. CDR3 amino acids: CASSPSGGAYEQYF. Here the CDR3 DNA reads TGTGCCAGCAGCCCTAGCGGGGGAGCCTACGAGCAGTACTTC.

The CDR3 DNA is TGCGCCAGCAGCTTGGGTAGCGGGGGATGGAGTAGCACAGATACGCAGTATTTT. Translation: CASSLGSGGWSSTDTQYF. The chain couples TRBV5-1 to TRBJ2-3; 9 bases fit TRBD2. This CDR3 has 18 amino acids. With V trimmed by 0 bases and J by 0 bases, 8 bases remained unmatched. Germline values: CDR1 SGHRS, CDR2 YFSETQ.

The chain recombines TRBV11-2 with TRBJ2-1; D call uncertain. The CDR3 loop spans 11 amino acids. Germline CDR1 is SGHAT and CDR2 is FQNNGV. Trimming removed 5 bases from V and 4 bases from J, with 3 bases in between. CDR3 sequence: CASSRYNEQFF. The CDR3 DNA reads as TGTGCCAGCAGCCGTTACAATGAGCAGTTCTTC.

The rearrangement joins TRBV6-6 to TRBJ2-7; possibly TRBD1 for D (5 bases). V was trimmed by 6 bases and J by 4 bases, leaving 13 bases between them. Germline CDR1 and CDR2: MNHNY and SVGAGI (reference sequence). The CDR3 extends over 13 amino acids. The CDR3 loop reads CASSHDRQYEQYF. The CDR3 coding sequence is TGTGCCAGCAGCCATGACAGACAATACGAGCAGTACTTC.

This clone was recorded only once. This chain joins TRBV2 and TRBJ1-1; TRBD1 matches 9 bases. The junction had 8 bases not matched to a gene; V was cut back by 6 bases and J by 3 bases. The CDR3 consists of 15 residues. Germline V gene lookup returns CDR1 SNHLY and CDR2 FYNNEI. CDR3: CASRGTRDRDTEAFF. CDR3 coding DNA: TGTGCCAGCAGGGGGACCCGGGACAGGGACACTGAAGCTTTCTTT.

CDR3 sequence: CASSYSSGRSYEQYF. As DNA, the CDR3 is TGTGCCAGCAGTTACTCTAGCGGGAGATCCTACGAGCAGTACTTC. The V call is TRBV6-6, the J call TRBJ2-7, with 9 positions matching TRBD2. There are 15 residues in the CDR3. The V segment lost 0 bases and the J segment 1 base; nucleotides outside the gene matches: 1. Germline V CDR1 and CDR2: MNHNY, SVGAGI (reference sequence).

The chain employs TRBV7-3 and TRBJ2-2; 9 nucleotides align to TRBD1. Germline V gene data show CDR1 as SGHTA and CDR2 as FQGTGA. The J segment lost 7 bases and the V segment lost 5 bases, leaving 5 bases of the junction unmatched. The CDR3 is 14 residues long. CDR3 DNA sequence: TGTGCCAGCAGCCCACAGGGGGCGGGCGGGGAGCTGTTTTTT. Protein product: CASSPQGAGGELFF.

There are a few counts of this clone. This rearrangement joins TRBV4-1 to TRBJ2-3, with D unresolved. Trimming left V 1 base short and J 2 bases short, with 13 bases between. Germline V gene lookup returns CDR1 MGHRA and CDR2 YSYEKL. The CDR3 totals 16 residues. CDR3 DNA: TGCGCCAGCAGCCAAGGTCTCGCGGCCGACACAGATACGCAGTATTTT. This gives the protein CASSQGLAADTDTQYF.

The chain joins TRBV18 to TRBJ2-7; 9 positions match TRBD1. Germline values: CDR1 KGHSH, CDR2 LQKENI. The CDR3 has 16 amino acids. V was pared by 2 bases and J by 6 bases, with 11 bases of the junction left unmatched. This chain's CDR3 is CASSPGQGTRWGEQYF. CDR3 sequence (DNA): TGTGCCAGCTCACCAGGACAGGGGACGCGATGGGGCGAGCAGTACTTC.

The chain uses TRBV5-8 and TRBJ2-2, with 9 bases fitting TRBD2. Germline lookup yields CDR1 SGHTS and CDR2 YDEGEE. Trimming took 2 bases from V and 5 from J; bases not matched to a gene: 4. The CDR3 runs to 15 residues. CDR3 DNA: TGTGCCAGCAGCTTAGCGGGAGGTCGAACCGGGGAGCTGTTTTTT. Translating gives CASSLAGGRTGELFF.

The J gene is TRBJ2-3, the V gene TRBV18; a possible D gene is TRBD2 (6 bases). The germline CDR1 and CDR2 sequences are KGHSH and LQKENI. With 1 base removed from V and 5 bases from J, the gap between germline ends came to 10 bases. The CDR3 extends over 14 amino acids. DNA for the CDR3: TGTGCCAGCTCACCACGGACTATCAAAGATACGCAGTATTTT. Protein product: CASSPRTIKDTQYF.

The chain couples TRBV11-3 to TRBJ1-1; D is uncertain. The CDR3 has 13 amino acids. V lost 3 bases to trimming and J lost 3 bases, with 8 bases between them. CDR1 and CDR2 from the germline V gene are SGHNT and YENEEA. The chain's CDR3 is CASSFRRDTEAFF. The CDR3 region has the DNA TGTGCCAGCAGCTTTCGTCGGGACACTGAAGCTTTCTTT.

The chain combines TRBV7-9 with TRBJ2-1, with D possibly TRBD1 on 6 matching bases. The germline gives CDR1 SEHNR, CDR2 FQNEAQ (reference sequence). The CDR3 runs 13 residues. V was shortened by 5 bases and J by 8 bases, with 13 bases between the two germline ends. The CDR3 bases are TGTGCCAGCAGCACACAGGGCTCCGATGAGCAGTTCTTC. It yields the protein CASSTQGSDEQFF.

The rearrangement links TRBV7-9 to TRBJ1-1; D ambiguous. The CDR3 loop spans 15 amino acids. V was clipped by 5 bases and J by 7 bases, with 20 bases between them. CDR1 SEHNR and CDR2 FQNEAQ come from the germline V gene (reference sequence). CDR3: CASSAAGGVKDEAFF. The CDR3 region has the DNA TGTGCCAGCAGCGCCGCGGGTGGAGTCAAGGATGAAGCTTTCTTT.

As DNA, the CDR3 is TGCGCCAGCAGCAAGACTAGCGGGGGGCGGTTTTATTTGAACACCGGGGAGCTGTTTTTT. Protein product: CASSKTSGGRFYLNTGELFF. This chain joins TRBV5-1 and TRBJ2-2, with 13 bases that match TRBD2. The junction had 13 bases not matched to a gene; V was cut back by 4 bases and J by 1 base. This CDR3 has 20 residues. CDR1 and CDR2 from the germline V gene are SGHRS and YFSETQ.

The gene calls are TRBV4-2 and TRBJ1-1; no firm D call. CDR1 LGHNA and CDR2 YNFKEQ come from the germline V gene. The CDR3 totals 15 residues. With 4 bases removed from V and 0 bases from J, the gap between germline ends came to 12 bases. The CDR3 loop is CASSPPRRMNTEAFF. Here the CDR3 DNA reads TGTGCCAGCAGCCCACCAAGACGGATGAACACTGAAGCTTTCTTT.

This rearrangement joins TRBV29-1 to TRBJ2-7; TRBD2 matches at 8 bases. Germline assignment: CDR1 SQVTM and CDR2 ANQGSEA. V shed 3 bases and J 0 bases; nucleotides not matched to a gene: 7. CDR3 length: 15 amino acids. This CDR3 is CSVDGSRGDSYEQYF. CDR3 in DNA: TGCAGCGTTGATGGGTCGCGGGGGGACTCCTACGAGCAGTACTTC.

Written as DNA, the CDR3 is TGTGCCAGCACCCCCGAGGAGGTCTCTGGAAACACCATATATTTT. Translation: CASTPEEVSGNTIYF. This chain links TRBV5-5 with TRBJ1-3, with D unclear. V lost 6 bases to trimming and J lost 0 bases, with 13 bases between them. Germline assignment: CDR1 SGHKS and CDR2 YYEKEE (reference sequence). The CDR3 covers 15 residues.

The genes are TRBV29-1 and TRBJ2-3, with D perhaps matching TRBD1 (6 bases). The CDR3 has 14 amino acids. The V end lost 4 bases, the J end lost 1 base, and 12 bases lay between the germline ends. CDR1 is SQVTM, CDR2 ANQGSEA, per germline. The CDR3, as DNA: TGCAGCGTTGGAAGGGCAGGGGGCACAGATACGCAGTATTTT. Amino acids: CSVGRAGGTDTQYF.

The chain couples TRBV15 to TRBJ2-7; D remains ambiguous. In germline, CDR1 is LNHNV, CDR2 YYDKDF (reference sequence). The CDR3 is 11 amino acids. Trimming took 9 bases from V and 3 from J, leaving 9 bases between them. CDR3 coding DNA: TGTGCCACGAAAGACAACTACGAGCAGTACTTC. It is translated as CATKDNYEQYF.

The chain carries TRBV9 and TRBJ2-7; no clear D gene. V lost 4 bases, J lost 7 bases, and 18 bases lay in between. Germline V gives CDR1 SGDLS, CDR2 YYNGEE. The CDR3 extends over 14 amino acids. The CDR3 bases are TGTGCCAGCAGCCCGATTTCAGGAGTGAAAGAGCAGTACTTC. Amino acid sequence: CASSPISGVKEQYF. The full variable domain, with the rest looked up from reference TRBV9 and TRBJ2-7, is DSGVTQTPKHLITATGQRVTLRCSPRSGDLSVYWYQQSLDQGLQFLIQYYNGEERAKGNILERFSAQQFPDLHSELNLSSLELGDSALYFCASSPISGVKEQYFGPGTRLTVT.

The chain has TRBV15 and TRBJ1-1, with a weak D call TRBD1 (5 bases). The CDR3 has 17 residues. Germline V lookup: CDR1 LNHNV, CDR2 YYDKDF (reference sequence). Trimming removed 0 bases at V and 3 bases at J, with 17 bases between. The CDR3 loop reads CATSRDWGGGTDTEAFF. In DNA form, the CDR3 reads TGTGCCACCAGCAGAGATTGGGGGGGAGGGACCGACACTGAAGCTTTCTTT. The full variable domain, rest sourced from reference TRBV15 and TRBJ1-1, is DAMVIQNPRYQVTQFGKPVTLSCSQTLNHNVMYWYQQKSSQAPKLLFHYYDKDFNNEADTPDNFQSRRPNTSFCFLDIRSPGLGDTAMYLCATSRDWGGGTDTEAFFGQGTRLTVV.

As regards this clone: Other DNA sequences in the same sample also yield this CDR3. This chain joins TRBV25-1 and TRBJ1-2, with 9 bases aligning to TRBD1. The V gene end was trimmed by 3 bases and the J gene end by 2 bases; junction bases not matched to a gene: 4. From germline, CDR1 is MGHDK and CDR2 SYGVNS. CDR3 size: 15 residues. The CDR3 DNA reads TGTGCCAGCAGTGACCTGGGGACAGGGAACTATGGCTACACCTTC. Its protein product is CASSDLGTGNYGYTF.

This sequence joins TRBV11-2 and TRBJ2-1; D uncertain. Germline V lookup: CDR1 SGHAT, CDR2 FQNNGV. V gave up 3 bases and J gave up 8 bases, with 11 bases separating them. The CDR3 is 13 residues long. The CDR3 loop is CASSFGQVDEQFF. CDR3 coding DNA: TGTGCCAGCAGCTTTGGGCAGGTCGATGAGCAGTTCTTC.

The rearrangement links TRBV9 to TRBJ2-2; a possible D gene is TRBD2 (6 bases). The CDR3 contains 15 residues. Trimming shortened V by 2 bases and J by 0 bases, and 8 bases separated the two germline ends. The germline gives CDR1 SGDLS, CDR2 YYNGEE. CDR3: CASSVGGTNTGELFF. The CDR3 DNA follows: TGTGCCAGCAGCGTGGGCGGGACGAACACCGGGGAGCTGTTTTTT.